Listed here are 32 T cell receptor beta chains from one sample, sequenced in a study of beta chain features in type 1 diabetes. Study-level results: Shortening that was moderate but significant affected the TCRB CDR3s of Type 1 diabetes patients in all four CD4+ subsets.

No antigen has been assigned to these receptors. All of the isolated RNA was reverse transcribed, so expressed TCRB transcripts were sequenced. The table came from immunoSEQ multiplex PCR; TCRdb's copy has only in-frame clones and leaves some out. The sample lists about 400,000 clones, around 13% occurring once. Sample: naive CD4+ T cells from blood. The receptors were sampled from a woman aged 18-29 years with type 1 diabetes.

The chain combines TRBV19 with TRBJ2-3, with 8 positions matching TRBD2. CDR3 length: 18 residues. Losses at the gene ends were 5 bases for V and 0 bases for J; bases not matched to a gene: 13. Germline-derived CDR1 and CDR2 are LNHDA and SQIVND (reference sequence). CDR3 DNA: TGTGCCAGTAGTTTCCGACTCACTAGCGGACCCAGCACAGATACGCAGTATTTT. Translated: CASSFRLTSGPSTDTQYF.

This clone was recorded a few times. This chain links TRBV7-9 with TRBJ2-7; D gene uncertain. V shed 5 bases and J shed 3 bases, with 8 bases lying between them. Germline V gene lookup returns CDR1 SEHNR and CDR2 FQNEAQ (reference sequence). The CDR3 sequence is 12 residues long. CDR3 nucleotides: TGTGCCAGCAGCCGTCAGAACTACGAGCAGTACTTC. Encoded protein: CASSRQNYEQYF.

This clone was detected a few times. The CDR3 is CASSRAREGIYEQYF. The CDR3 DNA is TGTGCCAGCAGTCGAGCCCGGGAGGGAATCTACGAGCAGTACTTC. V usage is TRBV28 and J usage is TRBJ2-7; TRBD2 agrees at 8 bases. The CDR3 consists of 15 residues. The junction had 9 bases not matched to a gene; V was cut back by 5 bases and J by 3 bases. CDR1 is MDHEN, CDR2 SYDVKM, per germline.

This clone was detected a few times. The genes are TRBV9 and TRBJ2-1, with D tentatively TRBD2 (5 bases). The V gene lost 6 bases and the J gene lost 0 bases, with 7 bases spanning the gap. Per germline, CDR1 SGDLS and CDR2 YYNGEE. CDR3 length: 13 amino acids. This CDR3 reads CASTLASYNEQFF. The CDR3 DNA sequence: TGTGCCAGCACCCTAGCCTCCTACAATGAGCAGTTCTTC. Using reference TRBV9 and TRBJ2-1 for the parts outside the CDR3, the full variable domain is DSGVTQTPKHLITATGQRVTLRCSPRSGDLSVYWYQQSLDQGLQFLIQYYNGEERAKGNILERFSAQQFPDLHSELNLSSLELGDSALYFCASTLASYNEQFFGPGTRLTVL.

V and J are TRBV18 and TRBJ2-3; D is possibly TRBD2 (5 bases). The V gene's germline CDR1 is KGHSH and CDR2 LQKENI. V was clipped by 3 bases and J by 6 bases, with 19 bases between them. CDR3 size: 16 residues. CDR3 region: CASSPGKLLSMDTQYF. CDR3 DNA sequence: TGTGCCAGCTCACCCGGGAAGCTCCTATCGATGGATACGCAGTATTTT.

This clone has a handful of counts. The chain links TRBV14 to TRBJ2-2; 8 bases fit TRBD1. The CDR3 runs 16 residues. V dropped 6 bases and J dropped 0; count of bases not matched to a gene: 6. The V gene's germline CDR1 is SGHDN and CDR2 FVKESK. CDR3 nucleotides: TGTGCCAGCAGGAAACCGGGACAGGCGAACACCGGGGAGCTGTTTTTT. Translation: CASRKPGQANTGELFF. The whole variable domain, remainder taken from reference TRBV14 and TRBJ2-2, is EAGVTQFPSHSVIEKGQTVTLRCDPISGHDNLYWYRRVMGKEIKFLLHFVKESKQDESGMPNNRFLAERTGGTYSTLKVQPAELEDSGVYFCASRKPGQANTGELFFGEGSRLTVL.

Of note for this clone: The same CDR3 can be traced to other DNA sequences in this sample. The chain couples TRBV7-2 to TRBJ2-2, with unresolved D. Trimming took 4 bases from V and 3 from J, leaving 3 bases between them. The CDR3 is 12 amino acids. Germline V gene lookup returns CDR1 SGHTA and CDR2 FQGNSA. The CDR3 is CASSSYTGELFF. In DNA, the CDR3 is TGTGCCAGCAGCTCATACACCGGGGAGCTGTTTTTT.

In its sample, this clone was seen a few times. This chain joins TRBV9 and TRBJ2-3; D is possibly TRBD2 (5 bases). The CDR3 covers 13 residues. Trimming took off 0 bases at V and 6 bases at J, with 8 bases between the two ends. CDR1 is SGDLS, CDR2 YYNGEE, per germline. The CDR3 nucleotides are TGTGCCAGCAGCGTAGAGGGCGGGGATACGCAGTATTTT. As protein: CASSVEGGDTQYF.

As to this clone: At one end the junction does not follow the germline gene, possibly because of a read error. V and J are TRBV6-5 and TRBJ1-2; 8 bases fit TRBD1. Per the germline V gene, CDR1 is MNHEY and CDR2 is SVGAGI. There are 16 residues in the CDR3. Here the CDR3 reads CASSYSGTGSNYGYTF. The CDR3 region has the DNA TGTGCCAGCAGCTACTCCGGGACAGGATCTAACTATGGCTACACCTTC.

A few counts support this clone. The chain recombines TRBV29-1 with TRBJ2-5, with 10 positions matching TRBD2. This CDR3 region has 14 residues. With V trimmed by 7 bases and J by 4 bases, 9 bases remained unmatched. CDR1 is SQVTM and CDR2 is ANQGSEA in the germline V gene. In DNA form, the CDR3 reads TGCAGCGGGCAGCGGGGGGGCCTTTTAGAGACCCAGTACTTC. Translating gives CSGQRGGLLETQYF.

This clone has just a few counts. The rearrangement uses TRBV15 and TRBJ1-1; D is uncertain. This CDR3 region has 12 residues. Germline-derived CDR1 and CDR2 are LNHNV and YYDKDF (reference sequence). Deletions cut 3 bases from V and 11 bases from J, with 13 bases between. The CDR3, as DNA: TGTGCCACCAGCAGGGCGGGTGGATTGGCTTTCTTT. This codes for CATSRAGGLAFF.

The V gene is TRBV29-1, the J gene TRBJ2-5; 9 bases line up with TRBD2. V lost 6 bases and J lost 3; bases outside the gene matches: 5. This CDR3 region has 13 residues. From germline, CDR1 is SQVTM and CDR2 ANQGSEA. CDR3 in DNA: TGCAGCGTCGAGACTAGCGGAAAAGAGACCCAGTACTTC. Its translation is CSVETSGKETQYF. Combining the CDR3 with reference TRBV29-1 and TRBJ2-5 gives the whole variable domain SAVISQKPSRDICQRGTSLTIQCQVDSQVTMMFWYRQQPGQSLTLIATANQGSEATYESGFVIDKFPISRPNLTFSTLTVSNMSPEDSSIYLCSVETSGKETQYFGPGTRLLVL.

In this sample, this clone turned up a few times. The chain combines TRBV4-3 with TRBJ2-7; the match to TRBD2 covers 10 bases. The germline V gene has CDR1 LGHNA and CDR2 YSLEER. V was pared by 1 base and J by 4 bases, with 10 bases of the junction left unmatched. The CDR3 extends over 17 amino acids. The CDR3: CASSQVLQLAGRYEQYF. CDR3 nucleotides: TGCGCCAGCAGCCAAGTCCTGCAACTAGCGGGAAGATACGAGCAGTACTTC.

This chain uses TRBV21-1 with TRBJ2-1; TRBD1, the D gene given by the table, was not confirmed from the DNA. TRBV21-1 is shown as a pseudogene. The CDR3 contains 17 residues. The CDR3 is CASSKAGTGWGYNEQFF. The CDR3 region has the DNA TGTGCCAGCAGCAAAGCCGGGACAGGGTGGGGGTACAATGAGCAGTTCTTC.

This clone came up a few times. CDR3 nucleotides: TGTGCCAGCAGCTTAAATTCGGATACAGGATCCGTCGGAGCTTTCTTT. Translated: CASSLNSDTGSVGAFF. This sequence joins TRBV7-3 and TRBJ1-1; possible D gene TRBD1, 5 bases. Germline V gene sequence: CDR1 SGHTA, CDR2 FQGTGA. V was clipped by 1 base and J by 10 bases, with 22 bases between them. The CDR3 consists of 16 residues.

A few counts support this clone. The gene calls are TRBV28 and TRBJ2-3; no definite D call. V was shortened by 5 bases and J by 1 base, with 7 bases between the two germline ends. The CDR3 runs 13 residues. Germline V CDR1 and CDR2: MDHEN, SYDVKM. The CDR3 sequence is CASSPQGTDTQYF. CDR3 coding DNA: TGTGCCAGCAGTCCCCAGGGCACAGATACGCAGTATTTT.

This chain uses TRBV6-6 with TRBJ1-1, with 10 bases identical to TRBD1. Unmatched junction bases numbered 3, after V lost 6 bases and J lost 5 bases. The CDR3 is 13 amino acids. From germline, CDR1 is MNHNY and CDR2 SVGAGI (reference sequence). The CDR3 region has the DNA TGTGCCAGCAGGGGACAGGGGACTACTGAAGCTTTCTTT. Translation: CASRGQGTTEAFF.

In this sample, this clone turned up a few times. The chain employs TRBV5-1 and TRBJ1-3; D not certain. Germline V gene lookup returns CDR1 SGHRS and CDR2 YFSETQ. The germline V and J ends were trimmed by 4 bases and 1 base, with 12 bases remaining between them. The CDR3 is made up of 15 amino acids. CDR3 nucleotide sequence: TGCGCCAGCAGCCCCTCCGCAGGTTCTGGAAACACCATATATTTT. Translating it yields CASSPSAGSGNTIYF.

This clone showed up just a few times. The J gene is TRBJ1-1, the V gene TRBV5-1; no definite D call. The CDR3 sequence is 13 residues long. Trimming stripped 0 bases from V and 6 bases from J, with 9 bases between. From germline, CDR1 is SGHRS and CDR2 YFSETQ. The CDR3 DNA is TGCGCCAGCAGCTTGGTTGGAGGCGCTGAAGCTTTCTTT. Protein sequence: CASSLVGGAEAFF.

This clone turned up a few times. V and J are TRBV6-6 and TRBJ1-4; D uncertain. Looked up from germline, CDR1 is MNHNY and CDR2 is SVGAGI (reference sequence). The CDR3 length is 15 residues. The V and J ends lost 5 bases and 6 bases respectively, with 16 bases between them. The CDR3 region is CASSPSVSRDEKLFF. The DNA for the CDR3 is TGTGCCAGCAGTCCTTCCGTGTCACGGGATGAAAAACTGTTTTTT.

This clone has a handful of counts. The chain couples TRBV9 to TRBJ2-2, with 8 positions matching TRBD1. J gave up 0 bases and V 3 bases, and 13 bases lay outside the gene matches. The CDR3 consists of 19 residues. The germline V gene has CDR1 SGDLS and CDR2 YYNGEE. As DNA, the CDR3 is TGTGCCAGCAGCGCCCAGGGGGCAGGGTTTCCGTCGAACACCGGGGAGCTGTTTTTT. Encoded protein: CASSAQGAGFPSNTGELFF.

The chain is built from TRBV30 and TRBJ2-5; 9 bases align to TRBD1. The J call may not be correct, given that the DNA end is closer to TRBJ2-7. This CDR3 has 14 residues. Germline CDR1 is GTSNPN and CDR2 is SVGIG (reference sequence). CDR3: CAWTPRDRVNEQYF. The DNA of the CDR3 is TGTGCCTGGACCCCCCGGGACAGGGTCAACGAGCAGTACTTC.

The rearrangement links TRBV11-2 to TRBJ2-3; 12 nucleotides align to TRBD2. CDR3 length equals 18 residues. Germline CDR1 reads SGHAT; CDR2 reads FQNNGV. V dropped 5 bases and J dropped 2; count of bases not matched to a gene: 11. The CDR3 reads CASSPRGGLAGTTDTQYF. CDR3 DNA sequence: TGTGCCAGCAGCCCCCGTGGAGGACTAGCGGGGACCACAGATACGCAGTATTTT.

The chain joins TRBV21-1 to TRBJ1-1; the D call of TRBD1 is as the table states it, not checked on the DNA. TRBV21-1 is described as a pseudogene. The CDR3 contains 13 residues. The CDR3 sequence: CASSSDIPAEAFF. CDR3 bases: TGTGCCAGCAGCAGTGACATACCCGCTGAAGCTTTCTTT.

This clone occurred a few times. This sequence joins TRBV18 and TRBJ2-2; 12 bases match TRBD2. The V segment lost 5 bases and the J segment 6 bases; nucleotides outside the gene matches: 7. Germline V lookup: CDR1 KGHSH, CDR2 LQKENI. This CDR3 region has 16 residues. The CDR3 region has the DNA TGTGCCAGCTCAGCTCGACTAGCGGGAGAGGCCGGGGAGCTGTTTTTT. Translated, it gives CASSARLAGEAGELFF.

The V call is TRBV9, the J call TRBJ2-3, with TRBD2 matching over 10 bases. Germline CDR1 SGDLS, CDR2 YYNGEE. CDR3 size: 16 residues. The junction had 6 bases not matched to a gene; V was cut back by 4 bases and J by 1 base. DNA for the CDR3: TGTGCCAGCAGCACTCTAGCGGGAGAAGGCACAGATACGCAGTATTTT. Protein: CASSTLAGEGTDTQYF.

The CDR3 spells CASSWDLSYEQYF. In DNA, the CDR3 is TGCGCCAGCAGCTGGGACTTGTCCTACGAGCAGTACTTC. The gene calls are TRBV4-3 and TRBJ2-7, with D tentatively TRBD2 (6 bases). The CDR3 runs to 13 residues. V shed 5 bases and J shed 1 base, with 9 bases lying between them. Per germline, CDR1 LGHNA and CDR2 YSLEER.

This clone appeared a few times. V and J are TRBV4-3 and TRBJ2-4; 15 bases line up with TRBD2. CDR1 is LGHNA, CDR2 YSLEER, per germline. There are 15 residues in the CDR3. The V gene end was trimmed by 4 bases and the J gene end by 5 bases; junction bases not matched to a gene: 0. The chain's CDR3 is CASSRTSGGENIQYF. The CDR3 DNA is TGCGCCAGCAGCCGGACTAGCGGGGGGGAAAACATTCAGTACTTC.

V and J are TRBV19 and TRBJ2-1; tentative D call: TRBD1 (6 bases). Trimming removed 6 bases at V and 2 bases at J, with 14 bases between. The V gene's germline CDR1 is LNHDA and CDR2 SQIVND (reference sequence). CDR3 length: 15 amino acids. The CDR3 loop is CASSFGQHPYNEQFF. The CDR3 nucleotides read TGTGCCAGTAGCTTCGGACAGCACCCCTACAATGAGCAGTTCTTC.

The chain joins TRBV29-1 to TRBJ2-3; the D is unclear. Trimming pared 7 bases from V and 0 bases from J, leaving 8 bases between. The CDR3 totals 12 residues. From germline, CDR1 is SQVTM and CDR2 ANQGSEA. The CDR3 nucleotides read TGCAGCGCAGTCCAAAGCACAGATACGCAGTATTTT. This sequence encodes CSAVQSTDTQYF.

The chain has TRBV7-2 and TRBJ1-3; D is undetermined. The germline CDR1 and CDR2 sequences are SGHTA and FQGNSA. This CDR3 is built from 14 residues. The germline V and J ends were trimmed by 4 bases and 8 bases, with 15 bases remaining between them. The CDR3 coding sequence is TGTGCCAGCAGCTCCCCAATCCGGGGAGACACCATATATTTT. Translating gives CASSSPIRGDTIYF.

This clone occurred a few times. The identical CDR3 is also encoded by other nucleotide sequences in the sample. The V gene is TRBV28, the J gene TRBJ1-5; D perhaps matches TRBD1 (5 bases). The V and J ends lost 4 bases and 1 base respectively, with 5 bases between them. CDR1 and CDR2 (germline): MDHEN, SYDVKM. This CDR3 is built from 13 residues. The CDR3, as DNA: TGTGCCAGCAGTTCAGGGAGCAATCAGCCCCAGCATTTT. It specifies CASSSGSNQPQHF. Full variable domain (missing parts from reference TRBV28 and TRBJ1-5): DVKVTQSSRYLVKRTGEKVFLECVQDMDHENMFWYRQDPGLGLRLIYFSYDVKMKEKGDIPEGYSVSREKKERFSLILESASTNQTSMYLCASSSGSNQPQHFGDGTRLSIL.